The rows below give T cell receptor beta chains drawn from one sample of a study of beta chain features in type 1 diabetes. Measured with immunoSEQ multiplex PCR; TCRdb has only the in-frame clones, and not every one. The repertoire has 200,000 to 250,000 clones, approximately 11% of them found once; the top ten carry about 1.2%. The sample taken for sequencing was central memory CD4+ T cells from blood. The receptor set was obtained from a man younger than 35 in good health. Both conserved end residues are part of each CDR3. The D gene is left open where the match is weak. The size entry is marked missing in some rows and otherwise reads once, few, many or a size class.

CDR3 DNA: TGTGCCAGCAGCCCGGGGGGCGATCGCTCCTACAATGAGCAGTTCTTC
CDR3 protein: CASSPGGDRSYNEQFF
D gene: .
V gene: TRBV6-6
clone size: .
J gene: TRBJ2-1

CDR3 DNA: TGTGCCAGCAGCTCACTAGCGGGGACGTACGAGCAGTACTTC
CDR3 protein: CASSSLAGTYEQYF
D gene: TRBD2
V gene: TRBV7-9
clone size: .
J gene: TRBJ2-7

CDR3 DNA: TGTGCCAGCTCACCGAGTCAGGGGTACAATGAGCAGTTCTTC
CDR3 protein: CASSPSQGYNEQFF
D gene: .
V gene: TRBV18
clone size: few
J gene: TRBJ2-1

CDR3 DNA: TGTGCCACCAGCAGAGAGGGCATCGGGGCCCCTGGGGCCAACGTCCTGACTTTC
CDR3 protein: CATSREGIGAPGANVLTF
D gene: .
V gene: TRBV15
clone size: few
J gene: TRBJ2-6

CDR3 DNA: TGTGCCACCAGTCGAGGTGCAGGAGGCACAGATACGCAGTATTTT
CDR3 protein: CATSRGAGGTDTQYF
D gene: .
V gene: TRBV15
clone size: few
J gene: TRBJ2-3

CDR3 DNA: TGTGCCAGCAGCTCTCCTCGCTCCTACAATGAGCAGTTCTTC
CDR3 protein: CASSSPRSYNEQFF
D gene: .
V gene: TRBV7-2
clone size: .
J gene: TRBJ2-1

CDR3 DNA: TGTGCCAGCAGGGTCAAGGGGGCGCCTGAAGCTTTCTTT
CDR3 protein: CASRVKGAPEAFF
D gene: TRBD1
V gene: TRBV7-2
clone size: few
J gene: TRBJ1-1

CDR3 DNA: TGCGCCAGCAGCCAATCCCGATCTGGGGCCAACGTCCTGACTTTC
CDR3 protein: CASSQSRSGANVLTF
D gene: .
V gene: TRBV4-3
clone size: few
J gene: TRBJ2-6

CDR3 DNA: TGTGCCAGCAGTTCTTATCCCGGGACAGGGGGAGAGACCCAGTACTTC
CDR3 protein: CASSSYPGTGGETQYF
D gene: TRBD1
V gene: TRBV28
clone size: many
J gene: TRBJ2-5

CDR3 DNA: TGTGCCAGCAGCTTAGTGGGTGGGCCTAATGAGCAGTTCTTC
CDR3 protein: CASSLVGGPNEQFF
D gene: .
V gene: TRBV7-2
clone size: many
J gene: TRBJ2-1

CDR3 DNA: TGCAGCGTTGTGGGGGACTTTAGGTATGAGCAGTTCTTC
CDR3 protein: CSVVGDFRYEQFF
D gene: .
V gene: TRBV29-1
clone size: few
J gene: TRBJ2-1

CDR3 DNA: TGTGCCAGCAGCTTGAAGCGACAGGGAGACGAGCAGTACTTC
CDR3 protein: CASSLKRQGDEQYF
D gene: TRBD1
V gene: TRBV5-4
clone size: .
J gene: TRBJ2-7

CDR3 DNA: TGTGCCAGCAGCTTAGCTTTAGCGGGAGCCTACAATGAGCAGTTCTTC
CDR3 protein: CASSLALAGAYNEQFF
D gene: TRBD2
V gene: TRBV7-9
clone size: few
J gene: TRBJ2-1

CDR3 DNA: TGTGCCAGCAGCTTACCGACCTACGAGCAGTACTTC
CDR3 protein: CASSLPTYEQYF
D gene: .
V gene: TRBV7-9
clone size: few
J gene: TRBJ2-7

CDR3 DNA: TGTGCCAGCAGCGGGACTAGCCCCCAAGAGACCCAGTACTTC
CDR3 protein: CASSGTSPQETQYF
D gene: TRBD2
V gene: TRBV9
clone size: .
J gene: TRBJ2-5

CDR3 DNA: TGTGCCAGCAGCTTAGATGGACAGGTCCTGGAGACCCAGTACTTC
CDR3 protein: CASSLDGQVLETQYF
D gene: TRBD1
V gene: TRBV7-3
clone size: few
J gene: TRBJ2-5

CDR3 DNA: TGTGCCAGCAGTTCCGGACAGGGGAGGACCTACGAGCAGTACTTC
CDR3 protein: CASSSGQGRTYEQYF
D gene: TRBD1
V gene: TRBV27
clone size: .
J gene: TRBJ2-7

CDR3 DNA: TGTGCCAGCAGGCCACCGCAGGGGTTTTCCTTGGGCTACACCTTC
CDR3 protein: CASRPPQGFSLGYTF
D gene: .
V gene: TRBV7-9
clone size: few
J gene: TRBJ1-2

CDR3 DNA: TGTGCCAGCAGCTCTAAAGAGACCCAGTACTTC
CDR3 protein: CASSSKETQYF
D gene: .
V gene: TRBV7-9
clone size: many
J gene: TRBJ2-5

CDR3 DNA: TGCAGCGTGCGGACAGGGGGTAATGAAAAACTGTTTTTT
CDR3 protein: CSVRTGGNEKLFF
D gene: TRBD1
V gene: TRBV29-1
clone size: few
J gene: TRBJ1-4

CDR3 DNA: TGCAGCGTTGAAACAGGGAACACAGATACGCAGTATTTT
CDR3 protein: CSVETGNTDTQYF
D gene: .
V gene: TRBV29-1
clone size: .
J gene: TRBJ2-3

CDR3 DNA: TGCAGCGTTGACCACGGTTCCGGGGAGCTGTTTTTT
CDR3 protein: CSVDHGSGELFF
D gene: .
V gene: TRBV29-1
clone size: few
J gene: TRBJ2-2

CDR3 DNA: TGCAGCGTTAGACTTGACGGGACAGGGGTTTCCATATCGTCCTACGAGCAGTACTTC
CDR3 protein: CSVRLDGTGVSISSYEQYF
D gene: TRBD1
V gene: TRBV29-1
clone size: many
J gene: TRBJ2-7

CDR3 DNA: TGTGCCAGCAGTTACTCGCGGGCGGCCTACGAGCAGTACTTC
CDR3 protein: CASSYSRAAYEQYF
D gene: .
V gene: TRBV6-5
clone size: few
J gene: TRBJ2-7

CDR3 DNA: TGTGCCAGCAGTACAGGGACAGATACGCAGTATTTT
CDR3 protein: CASSTGTDTQYF
D gene: .
V gene: TRBV7-2
clone size: .
J gene: TRBJ2-3

CDR3 DNA: TGTGCCAGCAGTCCGGGATCCTACAATGAGCAGTTCTTC
CDR3 protein: CASSPGSYNEQFF
D gene: .
V gene: TRBV7-9
clone size: .
J gene: TRBJ2-1

CDR3 DNA: TGTGCCAGCAGCTTGGACAGGAGCGAGACCCAGTACTTC
CDR3 protein: CASSLDRSETQYF
D gene: .
V gene: TRBV5-4
clone size: .
J gene: TRBJ2-5

CDR3 DNA: TGCGCCAGCAATAGCGGGAGTTTCCAAGAGACCCAGTACTTC
CDR3 protein: CASNSGSFQETQYF
D gene: TRBD2
V gene: TRBV5-1
clone size: few
J gene: TRBJ2-5

CDR3 DNA: TGTGCCAGCAGAACCGACAGTATGAACACTGAAGCTTTCTTT
CDR3 protein: CASRTDSMNTEAFF
D gene: .
V gene: TRBV7-9
clone size: few
J gene: TRBJ1-1

CDR3 DNA: TGTGCCAGCAGTCCGGCTGGGGCGGGGGTCTACAATGAGCAGTTCTTC
CDR3 protein: CASSPAGAGVYNEQFF
D gene: TRBD2
V gene: TRBV5-6
clone size: few
J gene: TRBJ2-1

CDR3 DNA: TGCAGCGCCGGGGGGGCAGACTCCTACAATGAGCAGTTCTTC
CDR3 protein: CSAGGADSYNEQFF
D gene: TRBD2
V gene: TRBV29-1
clone size: .
J gene: TRBJ2-1

CDR3 DNA: TGTGCCTGGAGCACGGGACGGTCCTACGAGCAGTACTTC
CDR3 protein: CAWSTGRSYEQYF
D gene: .
V gene: TRBV30
clone size: few
J gene: TRBJ2-7

CDR3 DNA: TGTGCCAGCAGCCCTGCCGGGGATCCTGGAAACACCATATATTTT
CDR3 protein: CASSPAGDPGNTIYF
D gene: .
V gene: TRBV28
clone size: few
J gene: TRBJ1-3

CDR3 DNA: TGTGCCAGCAGCCAAGATCTACGACAGAGCGCTTGGAACATTCAGTACTTC
CDR3 protein: CASSQDLRQSAWNIQYF
D gene: .
V gene: TRBV4-2
clone size: many
J gene: TRBJ2-4

CDR3 DNA: TGTGCCAGCAGTTACTCTGCCCTTGGGGAGACCCAGTACTTC
CDR3 protein: CASSYSALGETQYF
D gene: .
V gene: TRBV6-5
clone size: many
J gene: TRBJ2-5

CDR3 DNA: TGTGCCAGCAGTTTACCCGGGACTAGCGGCACCGGGGAGCTGTTTTTT
CDR3 protein: CASSLPGTSGTGELFF
D gene: TRBD2
V gene: TRBV6-5
clone size: .
J gene: TRBJ2-2

CDR3 DNA: TGCGCCAGCAGCTTGGCTACAGGAATCGAGCAGTACTTC
CDR3 protein: CASSLATGIEQYF
D gene: .
V gene: TRBV5-1
clone size: few
J gene: TRBJ2-7

CDR3 DNA: TGTGCCAGCAGCTTTTCTGGTTTCAAGTACGAGCAGTACTTC
CDR3 protein: CASSFSGFKYEQYF
D gene: .
V gene: TRBV5-4
clone size: .
J gene: TRBJ2-7

CDR3 DNA: TGTGCCTGGAGTCTCCCCCGACTAGTGGACGAGCAGTACTTC
CDR3 protein: CAWSLPRLVDEQYF
D gene: .
V gene: TRBV30
clone size: few
J gene: TRBJ2-7

CDR3 DNA: TGTGCCACCAGCAGAGTCTTAATCTTCGGGGGCACCGGGGAGCTGTTTTTT
CDR3 protein: CATSRVLIFGGTGELFF
D gene: .
V gene: TRBV15
clone size: .
J gene: TRBJ2-2

CDR3 DNA: TGTGCCAGCAGCCCGCCTAGCTGGTACGAGCAGTACTTC
CDR3 protein: CASSPPSWYEQYF
D gene: .
V gene: TRBV7-9
clone size: .
J gene: TRBJ2-7

CDR3 DNA: TGTGCCTGGACCCCCCCCGGGCTCACCCCCACAGATACGCAGTATTTT
CDR3 protein: CAWTPPGLTPTDTQYF
D gene: .
V gene: TRBV30
clone size: .
J gene: TRBJ2-3

CDR3 DNA: TGTGCCAGCAGCCCACCCGGGTTCAGGGAGACCCAGTACTTC
CDR3 protein: CASSPPGFRETQYF
D gene: .
V gene: TRBV7-2
clone size: .
J gene: TRBJ2-5

CDR3 DNA: TGTGCCATCATGGAGAGGGGAGGCACAGATACGCAGTATTTT
CDR3 protein: CAIMERGGTDTQYF
D gene: .
V gene: TRBV10-3
clone size: many
J gene: TRBJ2-3

CDR3 DNA: TGTGCCAGCAGCCCCGGGACGTGGAACACTGAAGCTTTCTTT
CDR3 protein: CASSPGTWNTEAFF
D gene: .
V gene: TRBV7-2
clone size: .
J gene: TRBJ1-1